This T cell receptor beta chain was identified in a study of blood T cell repertoires in COVID-19. Study members were between about 18 and 100 years old and lived in 24 US regions. Donors were grouped by their self-reported clinical history. The protocol was immunoSEQ multiplex PCR, while the TCRdb copy is restricted to in-frame clones and leaves out a portion. The data hold fewer than 350,000 clones, with around 90% observed a single time. Per the germline V gene, CDR1 is MDHEN and CDR2 is SYDVKM. This CDR3 is built from 15 residues. Deletions cut 6 bases from V and 4 bases from J, with 18 bases between.

This clonotype was sampled from a woman under 30 with acute COVID-19. The V and J genes are TRBV28 and TRBJ1-1; a possible D gene is TRBD1 (6 bases). Material for sequencing was PBMCs or T cells enriched from blood (not recorded which). The CDR3 DNA is TGTGCCAGCAGCCCGTACAGGGCGGTGGGCACTGAAGCTTTCTTT. It yields the protein CASSPYRAVGTEAFF.